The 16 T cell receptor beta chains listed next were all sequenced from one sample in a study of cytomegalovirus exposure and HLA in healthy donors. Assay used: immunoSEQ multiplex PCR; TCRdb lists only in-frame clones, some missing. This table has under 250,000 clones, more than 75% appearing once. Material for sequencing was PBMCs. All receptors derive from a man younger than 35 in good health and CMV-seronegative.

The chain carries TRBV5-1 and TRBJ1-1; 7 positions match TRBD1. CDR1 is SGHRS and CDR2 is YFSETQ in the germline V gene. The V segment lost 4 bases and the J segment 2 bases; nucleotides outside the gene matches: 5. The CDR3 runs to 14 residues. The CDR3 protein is CASSGYRGNTEAFF. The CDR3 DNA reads TGCGCCAGCAGCGGATACAGGGGTAACACTGAAGCTTTCTTT.

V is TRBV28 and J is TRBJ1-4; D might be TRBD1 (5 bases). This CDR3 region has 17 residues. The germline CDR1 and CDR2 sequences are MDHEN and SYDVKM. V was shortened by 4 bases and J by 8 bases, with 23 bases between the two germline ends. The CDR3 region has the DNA TGTGCCAGCAGTTCTTGGGGGGAGGGTCCCTCGAGGGAAAAACTGTTTTTT. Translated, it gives CASSSWGEGPSREKLFF.

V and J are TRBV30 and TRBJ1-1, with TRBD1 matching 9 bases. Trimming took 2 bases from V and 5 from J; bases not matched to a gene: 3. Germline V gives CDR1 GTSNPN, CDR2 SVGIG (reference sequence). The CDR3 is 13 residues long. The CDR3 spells CAWSTGGSTEAFF. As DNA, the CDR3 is TGTGCCTGGAGTACAGGGGGCAGTACTGAAGCTTTCTTT. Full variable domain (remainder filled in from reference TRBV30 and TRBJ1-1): SQTIHQWPATLVQPVGSPLSLECTVEGTSNPNLYWYRQAAGRGLQLLFYSVGIGQISSEVPQNLSASRPQDRQFILSSKKLLLSDSGFYLCAWSTGGSTEAFFGQGTRLTVV.

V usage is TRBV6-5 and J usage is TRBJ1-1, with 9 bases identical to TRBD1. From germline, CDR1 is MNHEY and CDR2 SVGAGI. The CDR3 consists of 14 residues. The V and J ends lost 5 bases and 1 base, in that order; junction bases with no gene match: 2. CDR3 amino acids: CASSLQGANTEAFF. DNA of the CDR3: TGTGCCAGCAGTCTACAGGGGGCGAACACTGAAGCTTTCTTT.

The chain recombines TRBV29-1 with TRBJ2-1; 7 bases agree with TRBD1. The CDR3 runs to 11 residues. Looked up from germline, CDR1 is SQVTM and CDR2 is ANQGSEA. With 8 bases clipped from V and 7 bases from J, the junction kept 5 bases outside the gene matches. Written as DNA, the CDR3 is TGCAGCCTCAACAGGGGAAATGAGCAGTTCTTC. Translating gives CSLNRGNEQFF.

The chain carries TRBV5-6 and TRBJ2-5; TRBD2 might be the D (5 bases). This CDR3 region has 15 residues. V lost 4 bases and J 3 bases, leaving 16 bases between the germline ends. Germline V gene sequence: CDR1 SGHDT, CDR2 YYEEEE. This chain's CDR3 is CASSGIFPGEETQYF. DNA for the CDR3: TGTGCCAGCAGCGGGATTTTCCCCGGGGAAGAGACCCAGTACTTC. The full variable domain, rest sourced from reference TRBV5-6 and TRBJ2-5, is DAGVTQSPTHLIKTRGQQVTLRCSPKSGHDTVSWYQQALGQGPQFIFQYYEEEERQRGNFPDRFSGHQFPNYSSELNVNALLLGDSALYLCASSGIFPGEETQYFGPGTRLLVL.

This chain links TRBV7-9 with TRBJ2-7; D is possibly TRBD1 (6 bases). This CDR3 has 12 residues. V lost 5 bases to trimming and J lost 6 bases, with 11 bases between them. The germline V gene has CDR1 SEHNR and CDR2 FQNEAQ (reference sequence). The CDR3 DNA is TGTGCCAGCAGCGGTACAGGGCGCGAGCAGTACTTC. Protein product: CASSGTGREQYF.

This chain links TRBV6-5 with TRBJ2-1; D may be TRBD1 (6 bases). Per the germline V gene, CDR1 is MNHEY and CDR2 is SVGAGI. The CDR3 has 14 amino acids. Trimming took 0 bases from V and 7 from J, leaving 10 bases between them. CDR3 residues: CASSYSTGRNEQFF. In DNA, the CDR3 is TGTGCCAGCAGTTACTCGACAGGACGGAATGAGCAGTTCTTC.

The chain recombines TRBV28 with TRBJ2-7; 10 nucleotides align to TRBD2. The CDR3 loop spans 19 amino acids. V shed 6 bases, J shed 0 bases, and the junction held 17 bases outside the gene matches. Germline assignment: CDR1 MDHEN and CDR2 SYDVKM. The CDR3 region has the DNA TGTGCCAGCAGCCTTACTAGCGGGGTTTGGGAAAAAAGCTCCTACGAGCAGTACTTC. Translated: CASSLTSGVWEKSSYEQYF.

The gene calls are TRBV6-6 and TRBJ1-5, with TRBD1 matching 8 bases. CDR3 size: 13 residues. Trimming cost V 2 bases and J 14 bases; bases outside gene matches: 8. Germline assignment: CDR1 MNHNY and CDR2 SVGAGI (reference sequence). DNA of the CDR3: TGTGCCAGCAGTTACACAACTGCGGGACAGGAGCATTTT. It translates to CASSYTTAGQEHF.

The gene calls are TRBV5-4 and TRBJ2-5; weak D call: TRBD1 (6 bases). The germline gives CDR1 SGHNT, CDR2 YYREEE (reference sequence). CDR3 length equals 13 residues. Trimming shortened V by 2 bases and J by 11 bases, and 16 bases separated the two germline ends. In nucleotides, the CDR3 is TGTGCCAGCAGCTTCTCGGGCGGACAGAGGCAGTACTTC. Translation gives CASSFSGGQRQYF.

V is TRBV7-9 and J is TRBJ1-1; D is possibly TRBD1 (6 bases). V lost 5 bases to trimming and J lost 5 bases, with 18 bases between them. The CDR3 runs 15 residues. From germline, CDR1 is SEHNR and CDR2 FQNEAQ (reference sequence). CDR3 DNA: TGTGCCAGCAGCCGACTCCAGGGGCAGGGAACTGAAGCTTTCTTT. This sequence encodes CASSRLQGQGTEAFF.

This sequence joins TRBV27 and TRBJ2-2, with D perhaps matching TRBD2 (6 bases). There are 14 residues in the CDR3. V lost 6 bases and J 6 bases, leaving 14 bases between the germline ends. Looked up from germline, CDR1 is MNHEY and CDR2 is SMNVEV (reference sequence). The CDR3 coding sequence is TGTGCCAGCAGCCCGGGACTCCGCCCCGGGGAGCTGTTTTTT. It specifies CASSPGLRPGELFF.

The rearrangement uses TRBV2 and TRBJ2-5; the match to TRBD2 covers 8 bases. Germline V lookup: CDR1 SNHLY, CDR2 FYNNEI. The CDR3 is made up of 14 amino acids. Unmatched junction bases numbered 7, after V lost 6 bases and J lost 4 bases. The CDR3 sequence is CASRGLAGRETQYF. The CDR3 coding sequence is TGTGCCAGCAGAGGGTTAGCGGGGAGAGAGACCCAGTACTTC.

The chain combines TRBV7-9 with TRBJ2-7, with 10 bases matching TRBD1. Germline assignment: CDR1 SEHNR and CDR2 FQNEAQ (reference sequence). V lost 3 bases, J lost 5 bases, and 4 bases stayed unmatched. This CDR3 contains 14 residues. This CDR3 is CASSFDRGLDEQYF. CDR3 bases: TGTGCCAGCAGCTTTGACAGGGGGCTGGACGAGCAGTACTTC.

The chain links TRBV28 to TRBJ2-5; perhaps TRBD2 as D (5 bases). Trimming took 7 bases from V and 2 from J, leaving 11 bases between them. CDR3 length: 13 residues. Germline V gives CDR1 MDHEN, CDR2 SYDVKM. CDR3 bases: TGTGCCAGCACCCTAGCCTTGCAAGAGACCCAGTACTTC. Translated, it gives CASTLALQETQYF. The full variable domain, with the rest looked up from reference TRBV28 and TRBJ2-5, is DVKVTQSSRYLVKRTGEKVFLECVQDMDHENMFWYRQDPGLGLRLIYFSYDVKMKEKGDIPEGYSVSREKKERFSLILESASTNQTSMYLCASTLALQETQYFGPGTRLLVL.